These 20 T cell receptor beta chains came from one sample sequenced in a study of neurological immune-mediated disorders. TCRdb itself ran the 5' RACE reads through MiXCR, one entry per CDR3 protein. In the table there are 25,000 to 40,000 distinct CDR3 sequences, around 1.5% of which are singletons. The sample consisted of PBMCs. The receptors here all came from a woman in her thirties with multiple sclerosis.

In its sample, this clonotype was seen many times. J is TRBJ2-3 and V is TRBV3-1; D is possibly TRBD2 (6 bases). CDR3 length: 14 residues. Germline lookup yields CDR1 LGHDT and CDR2 YNNKEL (reference sequence). The ends were cut back, 2 bases at V and 6 bases at J, with 12 bases in the middle. CDR3 nucleotides: TGTGCCAGCAGCCAACGGGGGAGCCGGGATACGCAGTATTTT. It yields the protein CASSQRGSRDTQYF.

This clonotype was found many times. The chain couples TRBV12-3 or TRBV12-4 to TRBJ2-7; D gene unclear. This CDR3 region has 14 residues. V was pared by 5 bases and J by 0 bases, with 11 bases between. CDR3 nucleotide sequence: TGTGCCAGCAGTCCCGGGTTAGCCTCCTACGAGCAGTACTTC. Residues: CASSPGLASYEQYF.

This clonotype was observed many times. The chain is built from TRBV5-6 and TRBJ1-2; the match to TRBD1 covers 8 bases. The CDR3 loop spans 19 amino acids. Unmatched junction bases numbered 23, after V lost 2 bases and J lost 8 bases. Germline CDR1 SGHDT, CDR2 YYEEEE. The CDR3 DNA follows: TGTGCCAGCAGCTTTATACGGCCAGGCCGCCAGGGGGCTGACGGCGGCTACACCTTC. Translated, it gives CASSFIRPGRQGADGGYTF.

This clonotype was observed many times. The chain recombines TRBV9 with TRBJ1-4, with D unresolved. The V gene lost 0 bases and the J gene lost 7 bases, with 13 bases spanning the gap. This CDR3 is built from 15 residues. Germline V gene lookup returns CDR1 SGDLS and CDR2 YYNGEE. The CDR3 nucleotides read TGTGCCAGCAGCGTAGGGGAGGATGAGTCTGAAAAACTGTTTTTT. It specifies CASSVGEDESEKLFF.

In its sample, this clonotype was seen many times. V gene TRBV5-5 combines with J gene TRBJ2-1; 8 bases are a match to TRBD1. The CDR3 covers 13 residues. Germline trimming cut 0 bases from V and 15 bases from J; bases unmatched to any gene: 8. Germline loops: CDR1 SGHKS, CDR2 YYEKEE (reference sequence). CDR3 amino acids: CASSLDVTGEGFF. CDR3 DNA sequence: TGTGCCAGCAGCTTGGATGTGACAGGGGAAGGGTTCTTC.

This clonotype has a count of ten or more. The rearrangement joins TRBV9 to TRBJ2-3; the D gene is possibly TRBD1 (6 bases). CDR3 length: 18 residues. Trimming stripped 3 bases from V and 2 bases from J, with 22 bases between. Germline lookup yields CDR1 SGDLS and CDR2 YYNGEE. The CDR3: CASSAPTGTPDFTDTQYF. The CDR3 coding sequence is TGTGCCAGCAGCGCCCCAACCGGGACACCCGACTTCACAGATACGCAGTATTTT.

With regard to this clonotype: Compared with germline, one end of the junction differs, possibly owing to a read error. The chain has TRBV12-3 or TRBV12-4 and TRBJ2-1, with TRBD1 matching 9 bases. This CDR3 contains 14 residues. CDR3 nucleotide sequence: TGTACCAGCAGTTTAGGGACAGGGTTCTTTGAGCAGTTCTTC. Its translation: CTSSLGTGFFEQFF.

This clonotype was observed at least ten times. This rearrangement joins TRBV7-6 to TRBJ2-2; a possible D gene is TRBD2 (6 bases). CDR3 size: 16 residues. Per the germline V gene, CDR1 is SGHVS and CDR2 is FNYEAQ. V was trimmed by 7 bases and J by 3 bases, leaving 18 bases between them. In DNA, the CDR3 is TGTGCCAGCACCCTTAGAGGGTGGGGGGACACCGGGGAGCTGTTTTTT. This encodes CASTLRGWGDTGELFF.

This clonotype appeared many times. The V call is TRBV12-3 or TRBV12-4, the J call TRBJ1-3, with 7 bases lining up with TRBD1. CDR3 length equals 13 residues. V lost 11 bases to trimming and J lost 5 bases; unmatched junction nucleotides: 9. The CDR3 loop is CADRQGDRNTIYF. The CDR3 nucleotides are TGTGCCGACAGACAGGGAGATAGAAACACCATATATTTT.

This clonotype was found many times. The chain combines TRBV15 with TRBJ2-7, with 8 bases lining up with TRBD2. V shed 0 bases and J 2 bases; nucleotides not matched to a gene: 9. The CDR3 length is 17 residues. Germline loops: CDR1 LNHNV, CDR2 YYDKDF (reference sequence). CDR3 nucleotide sequence: TGTGCCACCAGCAGAGATTTGACGGGGGGGATCCCCTACGAGCAGTACTTC. Translation: CATSRDLTGGIPYEQYF.

The sample holds many counts of this clonotype. The chain couples TRBV29-1 to TRBJ2-5; D is possibly TRBD2 (6 bases). V shed 3 bases and J shed 10 bases, with 18 bases lying between them. This CDR3 is built from 13 residues. In germline, CDR1 is SQVTM, CDR2 ANQGSEA. The CDR3: CSVDLGGFGNQYF. The CDR3 DNA follows: TGCAGCGTTGACTTGGGGGGATTTGGGAACCAGTACTTC.

This clonotype has a count of ten or more. V gene TRBV10-3 combines with J gene TRBJ2-3; 12 bases line up with TRBD1. This CDR3 is 16 amino acids long. Germline V gives CDR1 ENHRY, CDR2 SYGVKD. V gave up 0 bases and J gave up 4 bases; unmatched junction bases: 2. CDR3 in amino acids: CAISESGQGASDTQYF. CDR3 sequence (DNA): TGTGCCATCAGTGAGTCGGGACAGGGGGCGTCAGATACGCAGTATTTT.

This clonotype was seen repeatedly, ten times or more. V usage is TRBV7-2 and J usage is TRBJ2-7, with D hard to call. The ends were cut back, 1 base at V and 6 bases at J, with 4 bases in the middle. There are 11 residues in the CDR3. Germline V gene sequence: CDR1 SGHTA, CDR2 FQGNSA. CDR3 sequence: CASSLVGEQYF. In DNA form, the CDR3 reads TGTGCCAGCAGCTTAGTGGGCGAGCAGTACTTC.

The table lists this clonotype with many counts. The chain couples TRBV12-3 or TRBV12-4 to TRBJ2-1; 8 nucleotides align to TRBD2. The CDR3 contains 15 residues. The V and J ends lost 4 bases and 9 bases, in that order; junction bases with no gene match: 11. The CDR3 here is CASSSLAGGRGEQFF. CDR3 DNA: TGTGCCAGCAGTTCCCTGGCGGGGGGCCGGGGTGAGCAGTTCTTC.

This clonotype was seen at least ten times. CDR3 sequence (DNA): TGCAGTGCTGGGGGGATCAACTATGGCTACACCTTC. Amino acid sequence: CSAGGINYGYTF. V usage is TRBV20-1 and J usage is TRBJ1-2, with D possibly matching TRBD1 (5 bases). The V and J ends lost 5 bases and 2 bases respectively, with 9 bases between them. Germline loops: CDR1 DFQATT, CDR2 SNEGSKA (reference sequence). This CDR3 is built from 12 residues.

This clonotype has ten or more counts. The rearrangement links TRBV20-1 to TRBJ2-4; D not resolved. The CDR3 is 15 amino acids. V was trimmed by 4 bases and J by 2 bases, leaving 15 bases between them. Per the germline V gene, CDR1 is DFQATT and CDR2 is SNEGSKA (reference sequence). The CDR3 coding sequence is TGCAGTGCTACTATAATTAGCTCGTCCAAAAACATTCAGTACTTC. Translating it yields CSATIISSSKNIQYF.

This clonotype was observed many times. The J gene is TRBJ2-5, the V gene TRBV15, with a weak D call TRBD2 (6 bases). Germline loops: CDR1 LNHNV, CDR2 YYDKDF (reference sequence). There are 14 residues in the CDR3. Between the trimmed V and J ends, which lost 0 bases and 2 bases, there was a span of 7 bases. CDR3 in DNA: TGTGCCACCAGCAGAGATCGGGGGCAAGAGACCCAGTACTTC. As protein: CATSRDRGQETQYF.

This clonotype has ten or more counts. The V call is TRBV7-2, the J call TRBJ2-3; 9 bases line up with TRBD2. This CDR3 is built from 15 residues. CDR1 SGHTA and CDR2 FQGNSA come from the germline V gene. V shed 5 bases, J shed 4 bases, and the junction held 7 bases outside the gene matches. DNA for the CDR3: TGTGCCAGCAGCCAGGGACTAGCAGGGTCAGATACGCAGTATTTT. It translates to CASSQGLAGSDTQYF.

This clonotype was picked up many times. The V gene is TRBV5-1, the J gene TRBJ2-1, with 9 bases fitting TRBD2. Trimming at V came to 3 bases and at J to 7 bases, leaving 8 bases not matched to a gene. CDR3 length: 15 residues. The germline V gene has CDR1 SGHRS and CDR2 YFSETQ. The CDR3 nucleotides are TGCGCCAGCAGCTATGGAGCGGGGGGACGGAATGAGCAGTTCTTC. This encodes CASSYGAGGRNEQFF.

The chain uses TRBV4-1 and TRBJ1-5; 7 bases match TRBD1. V lost 1 base to trimming and J lost 2 bases; unmatched junction nucleotides: 2. The CDR3 consists of 15 residues. Per the germline V gene, CDR1 is MGHRA and CDR2 is YSYEKL. In DNA, the CDR3 is TGCGCCAGCAGCCAAGTCGGACAGGGCAATCAGCCCCAGCATTTT. Amino acids: CASSQVGQGNQPQHF.